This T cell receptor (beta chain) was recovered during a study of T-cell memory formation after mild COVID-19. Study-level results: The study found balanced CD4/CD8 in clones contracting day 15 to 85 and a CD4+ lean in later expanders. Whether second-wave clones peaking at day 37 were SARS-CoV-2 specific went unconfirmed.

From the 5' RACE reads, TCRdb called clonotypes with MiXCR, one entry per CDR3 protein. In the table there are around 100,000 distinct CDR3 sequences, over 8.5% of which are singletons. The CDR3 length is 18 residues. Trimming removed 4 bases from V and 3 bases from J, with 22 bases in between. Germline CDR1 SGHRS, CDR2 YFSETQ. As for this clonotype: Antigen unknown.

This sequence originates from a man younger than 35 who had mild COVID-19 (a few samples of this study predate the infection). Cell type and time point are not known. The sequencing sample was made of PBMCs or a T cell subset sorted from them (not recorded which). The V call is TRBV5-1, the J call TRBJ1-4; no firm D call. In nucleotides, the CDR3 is TGCGCCAGCAGCCCCTTACCCTCTGGGTTTCGGGCTAATGAAAAACTGTTTTTT. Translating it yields CASSPLPSGFRANEKLFF.